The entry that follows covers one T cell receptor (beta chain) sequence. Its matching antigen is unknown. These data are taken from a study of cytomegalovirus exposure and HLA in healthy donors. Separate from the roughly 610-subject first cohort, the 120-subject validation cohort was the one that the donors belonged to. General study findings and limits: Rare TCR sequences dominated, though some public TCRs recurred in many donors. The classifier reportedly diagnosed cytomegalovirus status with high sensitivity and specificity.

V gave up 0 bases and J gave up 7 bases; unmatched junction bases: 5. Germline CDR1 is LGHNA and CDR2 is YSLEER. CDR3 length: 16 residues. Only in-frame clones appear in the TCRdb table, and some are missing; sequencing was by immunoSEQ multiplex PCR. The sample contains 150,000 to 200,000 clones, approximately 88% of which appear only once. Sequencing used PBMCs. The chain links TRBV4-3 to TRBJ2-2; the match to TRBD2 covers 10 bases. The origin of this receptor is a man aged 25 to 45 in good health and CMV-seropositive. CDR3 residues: CASSQEISGGLGELFF. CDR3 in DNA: TGCGCCAGCAGCCAAGAAATTAGCGGGGGGCTCGGGGAGCTGTTTTTT.